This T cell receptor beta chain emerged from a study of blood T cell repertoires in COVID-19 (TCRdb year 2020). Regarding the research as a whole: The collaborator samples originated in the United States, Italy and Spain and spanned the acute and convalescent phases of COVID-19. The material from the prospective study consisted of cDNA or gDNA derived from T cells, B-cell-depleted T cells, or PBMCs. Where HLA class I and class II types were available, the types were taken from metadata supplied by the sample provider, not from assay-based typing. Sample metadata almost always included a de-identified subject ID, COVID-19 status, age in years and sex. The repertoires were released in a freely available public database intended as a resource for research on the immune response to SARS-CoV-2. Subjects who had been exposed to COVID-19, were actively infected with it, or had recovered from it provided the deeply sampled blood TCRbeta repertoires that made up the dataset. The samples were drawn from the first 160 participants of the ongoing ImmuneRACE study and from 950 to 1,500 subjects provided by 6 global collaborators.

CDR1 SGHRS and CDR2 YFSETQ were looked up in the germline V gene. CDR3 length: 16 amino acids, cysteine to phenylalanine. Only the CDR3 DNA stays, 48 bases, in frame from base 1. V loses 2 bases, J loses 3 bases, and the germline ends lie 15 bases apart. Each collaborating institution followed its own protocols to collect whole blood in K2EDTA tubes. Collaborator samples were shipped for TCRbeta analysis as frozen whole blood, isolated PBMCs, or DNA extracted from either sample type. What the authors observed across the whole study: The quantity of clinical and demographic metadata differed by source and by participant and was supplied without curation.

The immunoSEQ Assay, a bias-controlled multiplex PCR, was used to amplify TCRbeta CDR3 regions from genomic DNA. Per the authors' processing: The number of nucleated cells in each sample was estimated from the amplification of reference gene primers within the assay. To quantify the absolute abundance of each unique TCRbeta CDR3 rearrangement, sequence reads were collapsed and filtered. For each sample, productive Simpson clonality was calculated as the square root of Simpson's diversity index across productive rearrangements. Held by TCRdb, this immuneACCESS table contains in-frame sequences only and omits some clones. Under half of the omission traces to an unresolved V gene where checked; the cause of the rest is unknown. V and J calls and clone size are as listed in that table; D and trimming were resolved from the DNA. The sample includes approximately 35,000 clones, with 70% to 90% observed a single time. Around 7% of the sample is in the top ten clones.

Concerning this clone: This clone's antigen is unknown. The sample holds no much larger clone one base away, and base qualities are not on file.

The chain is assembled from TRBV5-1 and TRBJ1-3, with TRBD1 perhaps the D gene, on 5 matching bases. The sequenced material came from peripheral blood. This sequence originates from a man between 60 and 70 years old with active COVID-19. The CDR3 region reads CASSFEGQGGGNTIYF. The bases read TGCGCCAGCAGCTTCGAAGGGCAGGGTGGTGGAAACACCATATATTTT.